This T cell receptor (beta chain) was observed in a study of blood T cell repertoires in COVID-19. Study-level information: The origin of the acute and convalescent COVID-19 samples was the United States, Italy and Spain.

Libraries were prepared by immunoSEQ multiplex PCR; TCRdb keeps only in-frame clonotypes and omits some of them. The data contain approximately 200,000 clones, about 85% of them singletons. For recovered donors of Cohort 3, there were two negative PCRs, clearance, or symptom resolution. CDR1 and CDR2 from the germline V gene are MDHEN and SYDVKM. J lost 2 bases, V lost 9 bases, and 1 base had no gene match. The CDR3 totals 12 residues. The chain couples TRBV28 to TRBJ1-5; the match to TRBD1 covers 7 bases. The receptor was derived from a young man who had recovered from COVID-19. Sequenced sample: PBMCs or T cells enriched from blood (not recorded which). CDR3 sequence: CASTGGNQPQHF. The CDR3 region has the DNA TGTGCCAGTACAGGGGGCAATCAGCCCCAGCATTTT. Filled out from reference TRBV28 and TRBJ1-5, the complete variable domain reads DVKVTQSSRYLVKRTGEKVFLECVQDMDHENMFWYRQDPGLGLRLIYFSYDVKMKEKGDIPEGYSVSREKKERFSLILESASTNQTSMYLCASTGGNQPQHFGDGTRLSIL.